The 19 T cell receptor beta chains below come from one sample, sequenced in a study of Ad26.COV2.S vaccination and SARS-CoV-2 variants. Generated by immunoSEQ multiplex PCR, the TCRdb table keeps only in-frame clones and is missing some. The sample lists approximately 340,000 clones, around 84% occurring once. The treatment denotes: 15 to 20 received Ad26.COV2.S at low or high dose, single or two shots; 5 received placebo; per-sample allocation not given. Specimen acquisition occurred on day 63 following the initial vaccine or placebo injection. The specimen comprised peripheral blood, sampled in a trial of Ad26.COV2.S vaccine versus placebo. The receptors here all came from a person between 18 and 59 years old who received the Ad26.COV2.S COVID-19 vaccine or a placebo.

The CDR3, as DNA: TGTGCCAGCAGCGGTTCTCTGGGAGAAGAGACCCAGTACTTC. Protein sequence: CASSGSLGEETQYF. The rearrangement uses TRBV7-9 and TRBJ2-5; D is possibly TRBD2 (5 bases). From germline, CDR1 is SEHNR and CDR2 FQNEAQ (reference sequence). The CDR3 is 14 residues long. The V end was cut by 5 bases, the J end by 3 bases, with 13 bases between.

The J gene is TRBJ2-4, the V gene TRBV5-8, with D tentatively TRBD2 (5 bases). This CDR3 is built from 14 residues. Germline values: CDR1 SGHTS, CDR2 YDEGEE. V dropped 10 bases and J dropped 1 base, with 15 bases sitting between them. CDR3 DNA sequence: TGTGCCGGGTGGGAGCCCTGGGCCAAAAACATTCAGTACTTC. It yields the protein CAGWEPWAKNIQYF.

The rearrangement links TRBV3-1 (or the pseudogene TRBV3-2) to TRBJ1-3; possibly TRBD1 for D (6 bases). The CDR3 loop spans 13 amino acids. V shed 5 bases and J shed 8 bases, with 13 bases lying between them. CDR1 and CDR2 from the germline V gene are LGHDT and YNNKEL (reference sequence). CDR3: CASSIQGIDTIYF. The CDR3 nucleotides are TGTGCCAGCAGCATACAGGGTATAGACACCATATATTTT.

The CDR3 loop reads CASSPRDRVGNTIYF. The CDR3 DNA reads TGTGCCAGCAGTCCCCGGGACAGGGTTGGAAACACCATATATTTT. The gene calls are TRBV7-2 and TRBJ1-3; 9 nucleotides align to TRBD1. This CDR3 has 15 residues. J lost 3 bases, V lost 6 bases, and 6 bases had no gene match. CDR1 SGHTA and CDR2 FQGNSA come from the germline V gene.

Worth noting for this clone: No DNA is shown, since the ends of the CDR3 on it are uncertain; the CDR3 is the one TCRdb lists. The V gene is TRBV6-1, the J gene TRBJ2-1. The length of the CDR3 is 14 amino acids, counting both ends. The germline V gene has CDR1 MNHNS and CDR2 SASEGT. The CDR3 sequence is CASILGYSYNEQFF.

The chain carries TRBV19 and TRBJ2-1; 9 bases align to TRBD2. Germline V gene sequence: CDR1 LNHDA, CDR2 SQIVND (reference sequence). The CDR3 contains 16 residues. The ends lost 1 base at V and 8 bases at J; junction bases unmatched: 9. CDR3 amino acids: CASSIVRTSDAHEQFF. The CDR3 bases are TGTGCCAGTAGTATAGTACGGACTAGCGACGCTCATGAGCAGTTCTTC.

This clone was observed at least ten times. The chain employs TRBV7-2 and TRBJ1-2; 7 nucleotides agree with TRBD1. CDR3 size: 17 residues. The germline CDR1 and CDR2 sequences are SGHTA and FQGNSA. The J segment lost 4 bases and the V segment lost 7 bases, leaving 18 bases of the junction unmatched. The CDR3 here is CASILNRDSVGIYGYTF. The CDR3 coding sequence is TGTGCCAGCATACTGAACCGGGACAGCGTTGGTATCTATGGCTACACCTTC. Complete variable domain (other parts from reference TRBV7-2 and TRBJ1-2): GAGVSQSPSNKVTEKGKDVELRCDPISGHTALYWYRQSLGQGLEFLIYFQGNSAPDKSGLPSDRFSAERTGGSVSTLTIQRTQQEDSAVYLCASILNRDSVGIYGYTFGSGTRLTVV.

The V call is TRBV7-9, the J call TRBJ2-5, with a tentative D call TRBD2 (7 bases). This CDR3 region has 16 residues. CDR1 SEHNR and CDR2 FQNEAQ come from the germline V gene (reference sequence). V shed 4 bases and J shed 0 bases, with 15 bases lying between them. The CDR3 spells CASSSSGGGHQETQYF. In DNA, the CDR3 is TGTGCCAGCAGCTCCAGCGGCGGGGGCCACCAAGAGACCCAGTACTTC. The full variable domain, its missing parts supplied by reference TRBV7-9 and TRBJ2-5, is DTGVSQNPRHKITKRGQNVTFRCDPISEHNRLYWYRQTLGQGPEFLTYFQNEAQLEKSRLLSDRFSAERPKGSFSTLEIQRTEQGDSAMYLCASSSSGGGHQETQYFGPGTRLLVL.

The rearrangement links TRBV19 to TRBJ2-7; 8 bases are a match to TRBD1. This CDR3 is 15 amino acids long. Trimming removed 5 bases from V and 1 base from J; junction bases left unmatched: 7. Germline V gene lookup returns CDR1 LNHDA and CDR2 SQIVND (reference sequence). In DNA form, the CDR3 reads TGTGCCAGTAGTTGGGACAGGCATCCATCCTACGAGCAGTACTTC. Encoded protein: CASSWDRHPSYEQYF.

V gene TRBV6-5 combines with J gene TRBJ2-2, with 7 bases lining up with TRBD1. Germline V gives CDR1 MNHEY, CDR2 SVGAGI. This CDR3 contains 15 residues. V trimming: 0 bases; J trimming: 7 bases; junction bases outside the gene matches: 5. The CDR3 region is CASSYSIGGGGELFF. The CDR3 DNA follows: TGTGCCAGCAGTTACTCGATAGGGGGCGGCGGGGAGCTGTTTTTT.

The chain recombines TRBV19 with TRBJ1-6; the D is unclear. The CDR3 extends over 12 amino acids. In germline, CDR1 is LNHDA, CDR2 SQIVND (reference sequence). Between the trimmed V and J ends, which lost 6 bases and 7 bases, there was a span of 7 bases. In DNA, the CDR3 is TGTGCCAGTAGGATTCAGAATTCACCCCTCCACTTT. Translating it yields CASRIQNSPLHF.

The genes are TRBV30 and TRBJ2-7, with 12 bases matching TRBD2. The germline gives CDR1 GTSNPN, CDR2 SVGIG (reference sequence). J gave up 4 bases and V 3 bases, and 7 bases lay outside the gene matches. CDR3 length: 15 amino acids. The CDR3 spells CAWSVGLAGLYEQYF. CDR3 sequence (DNA): TGTGCCTGGAGCGTTGGACTAGCGGGACTATACGAGCAGTACTTC.

The chain has TRBV2 and TRBJ1-1; TRBD1 matches at 8 bases. The CDR3 is 13 residues long. Germline CDR1 and CDR2: SNHLY and FYNNEI. After removal of 6 bases from V and 4 bases from J, the junction contained 4 bases not matched to a gene. The CDR3 protein is CASRRTGTTEAFF. The CDR3 DNA sequence: TGTGCCAGCAGGAGGACAGGGACCACTGAAGCTTTCTTT.

V gene TRBV7-2 combines with J gene TRBJ1-6; D not certain. V lost 0 bases and J lost 5, with 11 bases in between. The CDR3 covers 16 residues. Germline CDR1 reads SGHTA; CDR2 reads FQGNSA. In nucleotides, the CDR3 is TGTGCCAGCAGCTTAGCGGCAGGAGAGGATAATTCACCCCTCCACTTT. It codes for CASSLAAGEDNSPLHF.

This rearrangement joins TRBV5-1 to TRBJ2-2, with D tentatively TRBD1 (5 bases). From germline, CDR1 is SGHRS and CDR2 YFSETQ. The CDR3 is 16 residues long. Deletions cut 2 bases from V and 6 bases from J, with 17 bases between. CDR3 bases: TGCGCCAGCAGCTTAGGGGCCCTTCAGGGTTCCGGGGAGCTGTTTTTT. It translates to CASSLGALQGSGELFF.

The J gene is TRBJ1-2, the V gene TRBV7-9, with D unclear. Trimming left V 1 base short and J 0 bases short, with 15 bases between. Germline assignment: CDR1 SEHNR and CDR2 FQNEAQ (reference sequence). This CDR3 contains 17 residues. The CDR3 is CASSLVLGMRTNYGYTF. CDR3 DNA: TGTGCCAGCAGCTTAGTTTTGGGGATGAGAACTAACTATGGCTACACCTTC.

To note about this clone: The identical CDR3 is also encoded by other nucleotide sequences in the sample. This rearrangement joins TRBV4-3 to TRBJ2-1, with D unclear. This CDR3 comprises 15 residues. Per the germline V gene, CDR1 is LGHNA and CDR2 is YSLEER. The V and J ends lost 0 bases and 0 bases respectively, with 6 bases between them. CDR3 nucleotides: TGCGCCAGCAGCCAAGACAGGAGCTCCTACAATGAGCAGTTCTTC. It is translated as CASSQDRSSYNEQFF.

The chain is built from TRBV7-2 and TRBJ2-7; 13 positions match TRBD2. Germline V CDR1 and CDR2: SGHTA, FQGNSA. This CDR3 is 16 amino acids long. The junction had 9 bases not matched to a gene; V was cut back by 7 bases and J by 3 bases. The CDR3 reads CASTRHGLAGVYEQYF. For the CDR3, the DNA is TGTGCCAGCACCCGTCACGGACTAGCGGGGGTCTACGAGCAGTACTTC.

This chain connects TRBV9 to TRBJ1-5; D might be TRBD1 (5 bases). V dropped 2 bases and J dropped 0 bases, with 9 bases sitting between them. This CDR3 region has 15 residues. Germline CDR1 is SGDLS and CDR2 is YYNGEE. CDR3 coding DNA: TGTGCCAGCAGCGTCGGGACCTATAGCAATCAGCCCCAGCATTTT. It yields the protein CASSVGTYSNQPQHF.